Below, one TCR beta chain is given with its context. The data originate from a study of T cell changes during pregnancy in multiple sclerosis. The data were produced by immunoSEQ multiplex PCR, yet TCRdb's version contains in-frame clones alone and is incomplete. Here the sample spans 36,000 or so clones, roughly 90% being singletons. This material consisted of CD8+ T cells from peripheral blood mononuclear cells, taken in the third trimester of pregnancy. The receptor was isolated from a female donor with multiple sclerosis, enrolled in a pregnancy study.

The CDR3 nucleotides read TGCAGTGCAACCCAGGGGAACACCATATATTTT. Amino acid sequence: CSATQGNTIYF. The chain employs TRBV20-1 and TRBJ1-3; D is perhaps TRBD1 (6 bases). Deletions cut 6 bases from V and 7 bases from J, with 10 bases between. Germline-derived CDR1 and CDR2 are DFQATT and SNEGSKA (reference sequence). The CDR3 sequence is 11 residues long.